This is a list of T cell receptor beta chains from one sample in a study of blood T cells in healthy people across ages. Each CDR3 protein is one row after TCRdb ran MiXCR on the 5' RACE reads. The table lists hundreds of thousands of distinct CDR3 sequences, under 30% of them singletons. Sample: blood. All receptors come from a woman of 80 years or more in good health. CDR3s include the opening cysteine and the closing phenylalanine or tryptophan. D genes are given only for firm matches. A clone size is listed for some rows: how often the clone was seen (once, few, many), or a class if it is expanded.

J,V,D,size,CDR3,DNA
TRBJ1-6,TRBV5-1,TRBD1,many,CASASTTGQDSPLHF,TGCGCCAGCGCATCAACGACAGGGCAAGATTCACCCCTCCACTTT
TRBJ1-5,TRBV12-3/TRBV12-4,-,-,CASRGTQGQPQHF,TGTGCCAGCAGGGGGACTCAAGGGCAGCCCCAGCATTTT
TRBJ1-5,TRBV6-1,TRBD1,-,CASSEASGTGGFLEPQHF,TGTGCCAGCAGTGAAGCTAGCGGGACAGGGGGGTTCCTTGAGCCCCAGCATTTT
TRBJ1-2,TRBV29-1,TRBD1,-,CSVELTGEYYGYTF,TGCAGCGTTGAGTTGACAGGGGAGTACTATGGCTACACCTTC
TRBJ2-7,TRBV20-1,-,many,CSATGQTYEQYF,TGCAGTGCAACGGGACAAACCTACGAGCAGTACTTC
TRBJ2-5,TRBV6-2/TRBV6-3,-,-,CASSYFGTNNEQYF,TGTGCCAGCAGTTACTTCGGGACCAACAATGAGCAGTACTTC
TRBJ2-5,TRBV27,-,-,CASNRLPDAETQYF,TGTGCCAGCAACCGGCTCCCTGATGCCGAGACCCAGTACTTC
TRBJ1-1,TRBV14,TRBD1,-,CASSRDRALVEAFF,TGTGCCAGCAGCCGGGACAGGGCGTTGGTTGAAGCTTTCTTT
TRBJ2-3,TRBV12-3/TRBV12-4,-,-,CASSFTTDAQYF,TGTGCCAGCAGTTTCACCACAGATGCGCAATATTTT
TRBJ1-6,TRBV12-3/TRBV12-4,-,-,CASTISGQQSPLHF,TGTGCCAGCACCATAAGCGGACAGCAATCACCCCTCCACTTT
TRBJ1-2,TRBV28,TRBD1,-,CASRTSPGTGYGYTF,TGTGCCAGCAGAACATCTCCCGGGACAGGCTATGGCTACACCTTC
TRBJ2-3,TRBV4-3,-,many,CASSQTGADTDTQYF,TGCGCCAGCAGCCAGACAGGTGCAGATACAGATACGCAGTATTTT
TRBJ2-3,TRBV5-1,-,few,CASSLGGPRADTQYF,TGCGCCAGCAGCTTGGGGGGGCCCCGGGCAGATACGCAGTATTTT
TRBJ1-3,TRBV20-1,-,-,CSARDGERSGNTRYF,TGCAGTGCTAGGGACGGGGAGAGATCTGGAAACACCAGATATTTT
TRBJ2-3,TRBV6-6,TRBD1,-,CASSYPDVGTVTDTQYF,TGTGCCAGCAGTTACCCGGATGTCGGGACAGTAACAGATACGCAGTATTTT
TRBJ1-1,TRBV28,-,many,CASRYNTEAFF,TGTGCCAGCAGATATAACACTGAAGCTTTCTTT
TRBJ1-2,TRBV3-1,-,few,CASSQEAGDYGYTF,TGTGCCAGCAGCCAAGAAGCGGGGGACTATGGCTACACCTTC
TRBJ2-7,TRBV28,-,few,CASTPGERYQYF,TGTGCCAGCACCCCGGGGGAGAGGTACCAGTACTTC